Listed here are 14 T cell receptor beta chains from one sample, sequenced in a study of blood T cell repertoires in COVID-19. Method: immunoSEQ multiplex PCR; TCRdb's copy keeps in-frame clones and lacks some. Of some 140,000 clones listed, 70% to 90% are singletons. Input material: peripheral blood. All receptors come from a man aged 60 to 69 with COVID-19, enrolled during active disease.

The genes are TRBV4-1 and TRBJ2-2, with a tentative D call TRBD2 (5 bases). Germline V gene lookup returns CDR1 MGHRA and CDR2 YSYEKL. Trimming removed 1 base at V and 3 bases at J, with 6 bases between. The CDR3 sequence is 14 residues long. DNA for the CDR3: TGCGCCAGCAGCCAAGTGAGGGACACCGGGGAGCTGTTTTTT. It yields the protein CASSQVRDTGELFF.

In DNA form, the CDR3 reads TGTGCCAGCAGTTTACAGGGGTTATCTGGAAACACCATATATTTT. This translates into CASSLQGLSGNTIYF. The chain combines TRBV27 with TRBJ1-3; possible D gene TRBD1, 6 bases. The CDR3 sequence is 15 residues long. Trimming cost V 2 bases and J 1 base, with 9 bases left between them. Germline V lookup: CDR1 MNHEY, CDR2 SMNVEV (reference sequence).

The sample holds a few counts of this clone. CDR3 nucleotide sequence: TGCAGCGTGTACCCAGGGGAACCTGAGCAGTTCTTC. It encodes CSVYPGEPEQFF. The genes are TRBV29-1 and TRBJ2-1; weak D call: TRBD1 (6 bases). The CDR3 is 12 residues long. The V gene's germline CDR1 is SQVTM and CDR2 ANQGSEA. V lost 6 bases and J 9 bases, leaving 15 bases between the germline ends.

This chain connects TRBV12-3 or TRBV12-4 to TRBJ2-7; D is unclear. The CDR3 length is 13 residues. V shed 1 base and J shed 9 bases, with 13 bases lying between them. CDR3 region: CASSLGSEPRQYF. CDR3 DNA: TGTGCCAGCAGTTTAGGTTCGGAGCCGCGGCAGTACTTC.

V is TRBV6-5 and J is TRBJ1-1; no definite D call. The V and J ends lost 6 bases and 6 bases respectively, with 11 bases between them. Per germline, CDR1 MNHEY and CDR2 SVGAGI. CDR3 size: 12 residues. The CDR3 DNA sequence: TGTGCCAGCAGCAACCTATTCGCTGAAGCTTTCTTT. Translated: CASSNLFAEAFF.

The genes are TRBV29-1 and TRBJ1-2, with unresolved D. CDR1 and CDR2 (germline): SQVTM, ANQGSEA. V dropped 1 base and J dropped 0 bases, with 9 bases sitting between them. The CDR3 spans 14 residues. CDR3 loop: CSVEGTVTNYGYTF. For the CDR3, the DNA is TGCAGCGTTGAAGGCACAGTAACTAACTATGGCTACACCTTC. The full variable domain, with the rest looked up from reference TRBV29-1 and TRBJ1-2, is SAVISQKPSRDICQRGTSLTIQCQVDSQVTMMFWYRQQPGQSLTLIATANQGSEATYESGFVIDKFPISRPNLTFSTLTVSNMSPEDSSIYLCSVEGTVTNYGYTFGSGTRLTVV.

V and J are TRBV19 and TRBJ2-3; D gene uncertain. The CDR3 is 14 residues long. CDR1 is LNHDA, CDR2 SQIVND, per germline (reference sequence). Trimming took off 4 bases at V and 1 base at J, with 9 bases between the two ends. CDR3 sequence reads: CASSTPRGTDTQYF. CDR3 bases: TGTGCCAGTAGTACCCCCCGGGGCACAGATACGCAGTATTTT.

This chain links TRBV12-3 or TRBV12-4 with TRBJ1-6, with D possibly TRBD1 on 6 matching bases. Trimming shortened V by 6 bases and J by 9 bases, and 9 bases separated the two germline ends. This CDR3 is 12 amino acids long. The CDR3 coding sequence is TGTGCCAGCAGACAGGGACCTTCACCCCTCCACTTT. This codes for CASRQGPSPLHF.

This sequence joins TRBV29-1 and TRBJ2-1; 14 nucleotides line up with TRBD2. Trimming at V came to 7 bases and at J to 6 bases, leaving 5 bases not matched to a gene. The germline gives CDR1 SQVTM, CDR2 ANQGSEA. The CDR3 covers 14 residues. The CDR3 DNA sequence: TGCAGCGCAAGACTAGCGGGAGGGTCCAATGAGCAGTTCTTC. It yields the protein CSARLAGGSNEQFF.

The table lists this clone with a few counts. This sequence joins TRBV27 and TRBJ1-1; the match to TRBD1 covers 7 bases. The CDR3 length is 15 residues. The germline CDR1 and CDR2 sequences are MNHEY and SMNVEV (reference sequence). J was trimmed by 3 bases and V by 8 bases; bases with no gene match: 12. CDR3 protein: CASQKARGQDTEAFF. The CDR3 DNA follows: TGTGCCAGCCAAAAGGCGAGGGGGCAGGACACTGAAGCTTTCTTT.

The chain recombines TRBV19 with TRBJ2-5; maybe TRBD2 (5 bases). CDR3 length: 15 residues. V was shortened by 7 bases and J by 5 bases, with 20 bases between the two germline ends. Germline V gene lookup returns CDR1 LNHDA and CDR2 SQIVND (reference sequence). CDR3 in DNA: TGTGCCAGTAAAGACCCCAAGAGAGGAGGTGAGACCCAGTACTTC. It codes for CASKDPKRGGETQYF.

The chain combines TRBV30 with TRBJ2-2, with a weak D call TRBD2 (5 bases). This CDR3 has 16 amino acids. Trimming cost V 8 bases and J 3 bases, with 22 bases left between them. From germline, CDR1 is GTSNPN and CDR2 SVGIG (reference sequence). The CDR3 sequence: CAHGMTHKTHTGELFF. The CDR3, as DNA: TGTGCCCACGGGATGACCCACAAGACGCACACCGGGGAGCTGTTTTTT.

This clone turned up a few times. The chain employs TRBV6-5 and TRBJ1-2; D is perhaps TRBD1 (6 bases). V lost 7 bases to trimming and J lost 4 bases, with 19 bases between them. This CDR3 is 15 amino acids long. Germline CDR1 is MNHEY and CDR2 is SVGAGI. CDR3: CASTAVGGPPYGYTF. The CDR3 DNA follows: TGTGCCAGCACTGCTGTGGGGGGGCCCCCCTATGGCTACACCTTC.

The rearrangement links TRBV24-1 to TRBJ2-3; 7 nucleotides agree with TRBD2. V lost 4 bases, J lost 2 bases, and 5 bases stayed unmatched. Looked up from germline, CDR1 is KGHDR and CDR2 is SFDVKD. CDR3 length equals 15 residues. The DNA of the CDR3 is TGTGCCACCAGTGAGTACGGGACTACCACAGATACGCAGTATTTT. It translates to CATSEYGTTTDTQYF.